The clone carrying this TCR beta chain appeared a few times. TCRdb reprocessed the RT-PCR reads via MiXCR and lists one record per CDR3 protein. The sample gives around 650,000 distinct CDR3 sequences, around a sixth of which show up once; roughly 12% is in the top ten. The record originates from a study of response to subunit inactivated influenza vaccine. This CDR3 spans 15 amino acids. The J segment lost 6 bases and the V segment lost 3 bases, leaving 7 bases of the junction unmatched. Germline V gives CDR1 DFQATT, CDR2 SNEGSKA (reference sequence). The receptor comes from a man between 50 and 59 years old who received an inactivated influenza vaccine. This rearrangement joins TRBV20-1 to TRBJ1-5; 11 nucleotides agree with TRBD1. The specimen comprised PBMCs from blood, sampled about 12 days after vaccination. The CDR3 DNA sequence: TGCAGTGCTAGGGAGGGGACAGGGGGTTTTCAGCCCCAGCATTTT. Translating it yields CSAREGTGGFQPQHF.